The rows below give T cell receptor beta chains drawn from one sample of a study of radiation and T cells in renal cell carcinoma. Sequenced by immunoSEQ multiplex PCR; TCRdb stores in-frame clones only, minus some. This table has around 99,000 clones, 84% appearing once. Here the sequenced sample was blood, taken from a patient whose treatment included radiotherapy and nephrectomy. These receptors came from a man between 60 and 75 years old with renal cell carcinoma. The CDR3 runs from the conserved cysteine through the conserved F or W. Fields, in order: clone size, D gene, V gene, J gene, CDR3 length, CDR3 DNA, CDR3 protein. The D gene is left open where the match is weak. Some rows have no size entry. The others give once, few or many, or a class for an expanded clone.

few	NA	TRBV30	TRBJ2-7	13	TGTGCCTCCAACCCCACAGGGACGTACGAGCAGTACTTC	CASNPTGTYEQYF
NA	NA	TRBV6-1	TRBJ1-1	12	TGTGCCAGCAGTGAAATGGGTACTGAAGCTTTCTTT	CASSEMGTEAFF
NA	NA	TRBV28	TRBJ2-7	14	TGTGCCAGCAGTCAGGGAATACCATTATACGAGCAGTACTTC	CASSQGIPLYEQYF
NA	TRBD1	TRBV6-6	TRBJ2-2	16	TGTGCCAGCAGTTACGAACAGGGGGCAAGCACCGGGGAGCTGTTTTTT	CASSYEQGASTGELFF
NA	TRBD1	TRBV18	TRBJ1-1	12	TGTGCCAGCTCACAGGACAGGGGTGAAGCTTTCTTT	CASSQDRGEAFF
NA	NA	TRBV11-3	TRBJ2-3	13	TGTGCCAGCAGCTTAGGCCGCACAGATACGCAGTATTTT	CASSLGRTDTQYF
many	NA	TRBV14	TRBJ2-1	18	TGTGCCAGCAGCCAATGGGGGACTTTCGAAGGGAACTACAATGAGCAGTTCTTC	CASSQWGTFEGNYNEQFF
once	TRBD2	TRBV27	TRBJ2-7	15	TGTGCCAGCAGTTTATCGGCTAGCGGGAGTATCGAGCAGTACTTC	CASSLSASGSIEQYF
NA	NA	TRBV5-4	TRBJ2-5	15	TGTGCCAGCAGCCAACACGGGCAGAAACAAGAGACCCAGTACTTC	CASSQHGQKQETQYF
NA	NA	TRBV5-1	TRBJ1-4	14	TGCGCCAGCAGCCTGGGCCTTGGAAATGAAAAACTGTTTTTT	CASSLGLGNEKLFF
NA	NA	TRBV7-2	TRBJ1-3	16	TGTGCCAGCAGCTTAGAGGCAGCCCGCTCTGGAAACACCATATATTTT	CASSLEAARSGNTIYF
NA	NA	TRBV27	TRBJ1-5	21	TGTGCCAGCAGTTTACGGGGACCTCTGGGGCCTGAGGTGTGGAGCAATCAGCCCCAGCATTTT	CASSLRGPLGPEVWSNQPQHF
NA	TRBD2	TRBV5-4	TRBJ2-3	16	TGTGCCAGCAGCTTGGGACTAGCGGGAAGGATGGATACGCAGTATTTT	CASSLGLAGRMDTQYF
NA	NA	TRBV14	TRBJ1-2	12	TGTGCCAGCAGCGGGGGGTCGGGAGGCTACACCTTC	CASSGGSGGYTF
NA	NA	TRBV29-1	TRBJ2-5	13	TGCAGCGTTGAAGAACACGTTCGGGAGACCCAGTACTTC	CSVEEHVRETQYF
NA	TRBD2	TRBV6-5	TRBJ2-1	16	TGTGCCAGCAGTTACTCGACTAGCGGGAGCGACAATGAGCAGTTCTTC	CASSYSTSGSDNEQFF
NA	NA	TRBV4-3	TRBJ1-5	13	TGCGCCAGCAGCCAAGATAGAGGGAGCACCCAGCATTTT	CASSQDRGSTQHF